This T cell receptor beta chain appears in the sequencing data of a study of a mutant IDH1 vaccine in newly diagnosed glioma. Study-wide background: First vaccine doses came 4-6 weeks after radiotherapy alone, or with temozolomide cycles. Prior therapy was radiotherapy, temozolomide, or both; most received both.

The V and J ends lost 1 base and 3 bases respectively, with 9 bases between them. Germline values: CDR1 SEHNR, CDR2 FQNEAQ (reference sequence). This CDR3 contains 14 residues. Assay: immunoSEQ multiplex PCR; the TCRdb copy retains only in-frame clones and omits some. The table includes some 30,000 clones, around four fifths detected once. Regarding time point: week 11, during vaccination. In every dose of vaccine, 300 ug of mutant IDH1 20-mer peptide was given alongside topical imiquimod. Each of the donors came in with new WHO grade 3 or 4 astrocytomas that were IDH1-mutant and ATRX-lost. In this sample, this clone turned up a few times. Its antigen is unidentified.

The sequenced sample was PBMCs, obtained from a glioma patient whose treatment included an IDH1 peptide vaccine. The TCR comes from a man aged 25 to 40 with glioma. This chain links TRBV7-9 with TRBJ2-5, with D possibly matching TRBD2 (5 bases). This chain's CDR3 is CASSLVYGEETQYF. The CDR3 nucleotides read TGTGCCAGCAGCTTAGTGTACGGGGAAGAGACCCAGTACTTC.